The T cell receptor beta chain under discussion was sequenced for a study of cytomegalovirus exposure and HLA in healthy donors. Study-level points and caveats: Later on, a genetic analysis was performed. It linked a missense variant in DCLRE1C with V- and J-gene trimming of TCR beta. A reported reduction in N-insertions relative to the roughly 700-donor mean was seen in an Asian-associated ancestry cluster in a later analysis. Reportedly, cytomegalovirus status was diagnosed with high sensitivity and specificity. Presence/absence analyses supposed approximately even sequencing depth among donors.

This clone was seen only a few times. As yet, its antigen is unknown. The study ran its PCR with 60 Vbeta and 13 Jbeta primers. The assay was immunoSEQ multiplex PCR, and TCRdb's table has in-frame clones only and misses some. The data contain some 130,000 clones, 9.7% of them singletons. Sequencing was performed on PBMCs. The origin of this receptor is a man aged 50 or older in good health and CMV-seronegative.

The CDR3 region has the DNA TGTGCCAGCAGCAAAGTCCCAGCAGGCTATGGCTACACCTTC. Amino acid sequence: CASSKVPAGYGYTF. This sequence joins TRBV11-2 and TRBJ1-2; D is ambiguous. The germline V and J ends were trimmed by 5 bases and 4 bases, with 14 bases remaining between them. The germline gives CDR1 SGHAT, CDR2 FQNNGV. The CDR3 is 14 residues long.